The entry that follows covers one TCR beta chain sequence. The antigen is unknown. The sample contains more than one DNA sequence encoding this CDR3. TCRdb's copy holds only in-frame clones and misses some; the assay was immunoSEQ multiplex PCR. The sample contains approximately 20,000 clones, about four fifths of which appear only once. This sample's time point: 4-8 weeks after completion of therapy. This CDR3 region has 15 residues. Germline assignment: CDR1 SGDLS and CDR2 YYNGEE. Trimming took off 1 base at V and 8 bases at J, with 18 bases between the two ends. The sample comes from a study of T cell therapy after organ transplantation. Background on the study: Therapy products were autologous CMV-specific T cells, peptide-expanded for roughly two weeks. Of some ten patients, eight responded clinically and two did not.

Whole-study results and caveats: Effects of concurrent antirejection and antiviral medications were not evaluable.

The V and J genes are TRBV9 and TRBJ1-2; tentative D call: TRBD1 (5 bases). The source material was CD8+ T cells from blood, sampled after autologous CMV-specific T cell therapy. This clonotype originated in a human patient who had received a solid organ transplant and had CMV disease. Some T cells may arise from the graft donor. CDR3 in DNA: TGTGCCAGCAGCGTAACGACTAACCGGGGCGGGGGCTACACCTTC. Its translation is CASSVTTNRGGGYTF.